The clone carrying this T cell receptor (beta chain) was counted between two and nine times. The V and J ends lost 0 bases and 4 bases respectively, with 12 bases between them. The CDR3 loop spans 15 amino acids. Germline assignment: CDR1 LGHDT and CDR2 YNNKEL (reference sequence). This specimen comes from a study of blood T cell repertoires in COVID-19. On the study more broadly: The samples span acute and convalescent COVID-19 from the United States, Italy and Spain. PBMCs, B-cell-depleted T cells, or T cells were the source of the cDNA or gDNA that made up the material.

Original handling: Reference gene primer amplification gave nucleated cell count estimates. Clones were sequenced by immunoSEQ multiplex PCR, and TCRdb holds only the in-frame ones, with some missing. V and J calls and clone size are those listed in that table; D and trimming were worked out from the DNA. The table shows about 140,000 clones, with roughly four fifths occurring only once. Sequenced sample: peripheral blood. The J gene is TRBJ1-2, the V gene TRBV3-1 (or the pseudogene TRBV3-2), with no clear D. The receptor comes from a woman over 75 with active or convalescent COVID-19. The CDR3 is CASSQDRLRVYGYTF. The CDR3 nucleotides are TGTGCCAGCAGCCAAGATCGGTTACGCGTCTATGGCTACACCTTC.